These 17 T cell receptor beta chains were sequenced from one sample in a study of cytomegalovirus exposure and HLA in healthy donors. Both 60 Vbeta primers and 13 Jbeta primers went into the PCR. Here immunoSEQ multiplex PCR was the method, and the copy in TCRdb shows in-frame clones only, minus some. The table records approximately 140,000 clones, 70% to 80% of them present only once. Sample: PBMCs. These TCRs come from a human donor in good health.

As for this clone: At the DNA level, this CDR3 is encoded by other sequences in the same sample as well. The J gene is TRBJ1-5, the V gene TRBV7-2, with 8 bases aligning to TRBD1. This CDR3 is 15 amino acids long. The V segment lost 1 base and the J segment 4 bases; nucleotides outside the gene matches: 3. Germline values: CDR1 SGHTA, CDR2 FQGNSA. The CDR3 DNA is TGTGCCAGCAGCTTAGGGACAGGGTTGAATCAGCCCCAGCATTTT. Translation: CASSLGTGLNQPQHF.

This chain uses TRBV7-9 with TRBJ1-3; D is uncertain. The CDR3 consists of 17 residues. Germline CDR1 and CDR2: SEHNR and FQNEAQ (reference sequence). The germline V and J ends were trimmed by 3 bases and 0 bases, with 15 bases remaining between them. CDR3 in amino acids: CASSFPMTISSGNTIYF. The DNA for the CDR3 is TGTGCCAGCAGCTTCCCAATGACAATCAGCTCTGGAAACACCATATATTTT.

On this clone: One end of the junction is discordant with germline, which a read error may explain. V is TRBV7-9 and J is TRBJ1-5, with 7 bases aligning to TRBD1. CDR1 SEHNR and CDR2 FQNEAQ come from the germline V gene (reference sequence). The length of the CDR3 is 14 residues. DNA of the CDR3: TGTTCCAGCAGCGGGACAGCCCCCAATCAGCCCCAGCATTTT. Encoded protein: CSSSGTAPNQPQHF.

The CDR3: CASSPGLAGPARETQYF. The DNA of the CDR3 is TGTGCCAGCAGCCCCGGACTAGCGGGGCCCGCCCGGGAGACCCAGTACTTC. V gene TRBV14 combines with J gene TRBJ2-5, with 12 nucleotides matching TRBD2. Germline assignment: CDR1 SGHDN and CDR2 FVKESK. Germline trimming cut 4 bases from V and 5 bases from J; bases unmatched to any gene: 11. This CDR3 has 17 amino acids.

The chain couples TRBV7-2 to TRBJ2-1; 8 bases line up with TRBD2. The CDR3 sequence is 13 residues long. CDR1 and CDR2 (germline): SGHTA, FQGNSA. V shed 5 bases, J shed 6 bases, and the junction held 3 bases outside the gene matches. DNA for the CDR3: TGTGCCAGCAGCCTCCGGGGGGGCAATGAGCAGTTCTTC. It codes for CASSLRGGNEQFF.

The CDR3 DNA sequence: TGTGCCAGCAGCTTCGCGACGGGGATCCGTCAGTACTTC. Translating it yields CASSFATGIRQYF. The chain links TRBV5-6 to TRBJ2-7, with D possibly being TRBD2 (5 bases). Germline assignment: CDR1 SGHDT and CDR2 YYEEEE. The CDR3 is made up of 13 amino acids. The V end lost 2 bases, the J end lost 10 bases, and 16 bases lay between the germline ends.

This chain connects TRBV15 to TRBJ1-5; 7 bases are a match to TRBD1. The germline gives CDR1 LNHNV, CDR2 YYDKDF (reference sequence). After removal of 5 bases from V and 0 bases from J, the junction contained 4 bases not matched to a gene. This CDR3 is 15 amino acids long. CDR3 amino acids: CATSGGTASNQPQHF. Here the CDR3 DNA reads TGTGCCACCAGCGGAGGGACAGCTAGCAATCAGCCCCAGCATTTT. Full variable domain (remainder filled in from reference TRBV15 and TRBJ1-5): DAMVIQNPRYQVTQFGKPVTLSCSQTLNHNVMYWYQQKSSQAPKLLFHYYDKDFNNEADTPDNFQSRRPNTSFCFLDIRSPGLGDTAMYLCATSGGTASNQPQHFGDGTRLSIL.

The sample holds a few counts of this clone. The CDR3 reads CASSYGWTGDEKLFF. The CDR3 coding sequence is TGTGCCAGCAGTTATGGTTGGACAGGGGATGAAAAACTGTTTTTT. V usage is TRBV6-6 and J usage is TRBJ1-4, with TRBD1 matching 9 bases. The ends lost 3 bases at V and 6 bases at J; junction bases unmatched: 5. CDR3 length equals 15 residues. In germline, CDR1 is MNHNY, CDR2 SVGAGI (reference sequence).

The chain combines TRBV30 with TRBJ2-1, with 8 positions matching TRBD2. Trimming took 4 bases from V and 1 from J; bases not matched to a gene: 12. CDR1 is GTSNPN, CDR2 SVGIG, per germline (reference sequence). The CDR3 length is 17 residues. CDR3 DNA: TGTGCCTGGATCCGAGCCTTACTAGCGGATTCCTACAATGAGCAGTTCTTC. Translated, it gives CAWIRALLADSYNEQFF.

The chain combines TRBV5-3 with TRBJ2-2, with D perhaps matching TRBD1 (6 bases). TRBV5-3 is given ORF status, its function remaining uncertain. The CDR3 covers 18 residues. Trimming removed 1 base at V and 3 bases at J, with 19 bases between. The CDR3 reads CARSLHDSDRSDTGELFF. The CDR3 DNA reads as TGTGCCAGAAGCTTGCATGATTCGGACAGATCAGACACCGGGGAGCTGTTTTTT.

The chain combines TRBV7-3 with TRBJ2-2; the D is unclear. The CDR3 has 14 amino acids. Trimming stripped 1 base from V and 8 bases from J, with 11 bases between. Germline V lookup: CDR1 SGHTA, CDR2 FQGTGA. The CDR3 nucleotides are TGTGCCAGCAGCTTAAAGAACTCTCCGGGGGAGCTGTTTTTT. It yields the protein CASSLKNSPGELFF.

This chain joins TRBV11-3 and TRBJ1-1, with 7 nucleotides matching TRBD1. J lost 5 bases, V lost 3 bases, and 3 bases had no gene match. Per germline, CDR1 SGHNT and CDR2 YENEEA. The CDR3 is 13 residues long. As DNA, the CDR3 is TGTGCCAGCAGCTTGTCAGGGGGGACTGAAGCTTTCTTT. Translated, it gives CASSLSGGTEAFF.

CDR3: CASSSTGARSYNEQFF. CDR3 sequence (DNA): TGTGCCAGCAGCTCGACAGGGGCAAGAAGTTACAATGAGCAGTTCTTC. V is TRBV7-9 and J is TRBJ2-1; 8 bases map to TRBD1. J was trimmed by 4 bases and V by 4 bases; bases with no gene match: 9. The CDR3 is made up of 16 amino acids. The germline gives CDR1 SEHNR, CDR2 FQNEAQ (reference sequence).

The chain employs TRBV6-6 and TRBJ2-3; D gene unclear. Germline V gives CDR1 MNHNY, CDR2 SVGAGI (reference sequence). V was cut by 5 bases and J by 2 bases, with 11 bases left in between. There are 14 residues in the CDR3. DNA of the CDR3: TGTGCCAGCAGTCGCCCCCGCGACACAGATACGCAGTATTTT. It translates to CASSRPRDTDTQYF.

The V and J genes are TRBV11-2 and TRBJ1-5; maybe TRBD1 (5 bases). This CDR3 comprises 15 residues. Germline CDR1 and CDR2: SGHAT and FQNNGV. Trimming left V 3 bases short and J 0 bases short, with 9 bases between. The CDR3 region has the DNA TGTGCCAGCAGCTTGGGGGACTATAGCAATCAGCCCCAGCATTTT. Translation gives CASSLGDYSNQPQHF. The full variable domain, its missing parts supplied by reference TRBV11-2 and TRBJ1-5, is EAGVAQSPRYKIIEKRQSVAFWCNPISGHATLYWYQQILGQGPKLLIQFQNNGVVDDSQLPKDRFSAERLKGVDSTLKIQPAKLEDSAVYLCASSLGDYSNQPQHFGDGTRLSIL.

The chain uses TRBV5-1 and TRBJ2-5; 11 bases map to TRBD2. The V gene's germline CDR1 is SGHRS and CDR2 YFSETQ. The V segment lost 0 bases and the J segment 11 bases; nucleotides outside the gene matches: 6. This CDR3 has 14 residues. The CDR3 loop is CASSLVLAGGEQYF. The CDR3 DNA reads as TGCGCCAGCAGCTTGGTCCTAGCGGGAGGAGAGCAGTACTTC. The variable domain in full, with the rest retrieved from reference TRBV5-1 and TRBJ2-5, is KAGVTQTPRYLIKTRGQQVTLSCSPISGHRSVSWYQQTPGQGLQFLFEYFSETQRNKGNFPGRFSGRQFSNSRSEMNVSTLELGDSALYLCASSLVLAGGEQYFGPGTRLLVL.

This sequence joins TRBV4-2 and TRBJ1-1, with no clear D. This CDR3 is built from 15 residues. Trimming shortened V by 5 bases and J by 0 bases, and 13 bases separated the two germline ends. Germline CDR1 LGHNA, CDR2 YNFKEQ. CDR3 nucleotides: TGTGCCAGCAGCTCCGGACCGGGAATGAACACTGAAGCTTTCTTT. Translated, it gives CASSSGPGMNTEAFF.